A single sample is the source of the 5 T cell receptor beta chains below, sequenced in a study of blood T cell repertoires in COVID-19. Repertoires were generated with immunoSEQ multiplex PCR, while TCRdb's copy carries only in-frame clones and drops some. The data hold some 360,000 clones, with roughly nine tenths observed a single time. Sequenced sample: peripheral blood. The receptor source for this set is a woman aged 60-75 years with COVID-19, enrolled during active disease.

The chain couples TRBV7-2 to TRBJ1-6, with 7 bases fitting TRBD1. V was pared by 5 bases and J by 5 bases, with 9 bases of the junction left unmatched. CDR1 is SGHTA and CDR2 is FQGNSA in the germline V gene. The CDR3 totals 16 residues. The CDR3 DNA is TGTGCCAGCAGCCCACGAGAGGGGGCAGATAATTCACCCCTCCACTTT. Translation: CASSPREGADNSPLHF.

V gene TRBV10-2 combines with J gene TRBJ1-2; D is perhaps TRBD1 (6 bases). Germline V CDR1 and CDR2: WSHSY, SAAADI. Trimming pared 6 bases from V and 8 bases from J, leaving 16 bases between. This CDR3 region has 13 residues. CDR3 DNA sequence: TGCGCCAGCAGCACAGGGAATAAAGTGGGCTACACCTTC. Translation gives CASSTGNKVGYTF.

The chain recombines TRBV19 with TRBJ2-7; D is perhaps TRBD1 (5 bases). CDR1 LNHDA and CDR2 SQIVND come from the germline V gene (reference sequence). Trimming stripped 5 bases from V and 2 bases from J, with 13 bases between. The CDR3 extends over 14 amino acids. The CDR3 loop reads CASSGWTSTYEQYF. The CDR3 DNA sequence: TGTGCCAGTAGTGGATGGACATCGACCTACGAGCAGTACTTC.

This clone was seen only once. V gene TRBV7-9 combines with J gene TRBJ1-1; TRBD1 matches at 8 bases. The CDR3 covers 15 residues. The J segment lost 1 base and the V segment lost 7 bases, leaving 8 bases of the junction unmatched. Germline CDR1 is SEHNR and CDR2 is FQNEAQ (reference sequence). The CDR3: CASTAGGQANTEAFF. CDR3 nucleotides: TGTGCCAGCACCGCCGGGGGACAGGCGAACACTGAAGCTTTCTTT.

This chain joins TRBV6-5 and TRBJ2-3; 7 bases fit TRBD1. Germline CDR1 and CDR2: MNHEY and SVGAGI. Trimming removed 8 bases from V and 5 bases from J; junction bases left unmatched: 10. This CDR3 is built from 14 residues. DNA of the CDR3: TGTGCCAGCCGCCCACCACAGGGGAGAGATACGCAGTATTTT. Residues: CASRPPQGRDTQYF.